These 11 T cell receptor beta chains originate from one sample sequenced in a study of post-analysis software for immune sequencing data. Study-level results: In patients, TRBV5-6, TRBV5-1 and TRBV20-1 belonged to roughly 5 TRBV segments found more frequently than in controls.

These receptors are not linked to any known antigen. Unique molecular identifiers tagged the TCR beta cDNA libraries. MiXCR, applied by TCRdb to the PCR reads, yields one record per CDR3 protein. The sample holds a few hundred thousand distinct CDR3 sequences, about 39% seen once. The sample consisted of blood. The source is a girl aged 2-10 years with multiple sclerosis.

This clonotype turned up a few times. The gene calls are TRBV11-2 and TRBJ2-7; 8 bases line up with TRBD2. Germline assignment: CDR1 SGHAT and CDR2 FQNNGV. The CDR3 has 15 residues. V lost 5 bases to trimming and J lost 5 bases; unmatched junction nucleotides: 11. CDR3 region: CASSPGGYLSHEQYF. CDR3 bases: TGTGCCAGCAGCCCGGGGGGGTATTTGTCCCACGAGCAGTACTTC.

Here the CDR3 DNA reads TGTGCCAGCAGTTTAAGACTAGCGGGGAGATCCACAGATACGCAGTATTTT. It yields the protein CASSLRLAGRSTDTQYF. The chain couples TRBV12-3 or TRBV12-4 to TRBJ2-3; 11 nucleotides match TRBD2. With 2 bases clipped from V and 2 bases from J, the junction kept 6 bases outside the gene matches. The CDR3 contains 17 residues.

This clonotype was seen more than once but under ten times. This chain joins TRBV28 and TRBJ1-2, with D uncertain. The V end lost 6 bases, the J end lost 2 bases, and 10 bases lay between the germline ends. CDR1 is MDHEN, CDR2 SYDVKM, per germline. The CDR3 runs 13 residues. CDR3 region: CASRIDKNYGYTF. The CDR3 nucleotides read TGTGCCAGCAGGATCGACAAGAACTATGGCTACACCTTC.

The rearrangement uses TRBV10-3 and TRBJ2-3; 9 bases are a match to TRBD1. The CDR3 is 16 amino acids. The J segment lost 0 bases and the V segment lost 9 bases, leaving 10 bases of the junction unmatched. Germline V gene data show CDR1 as ENHRY and CDR2 as SYGVKD. CDR3 in DNA: TGTGCCATTCGAGTAGGGACAGGGCTCAGCACAGATACGCAGTATTTT. It specifies CAIRVGTGLSTDTQYF.

The rearrangement links TRBV7-2 to TRBJ2-7, with 13 positions matching TRBD2. The CDR3 loop spans 15 amino acids. V was pared by 3 bases and J by 3 bases, with 2 bases of the junction left unmatched. Germline assignment: CDR1 SGHTA and CDR2 FQGNSA. In nucleotides, the CDR3 is TGTGCCAGCAGCTTCGGACTAGCGGGAGTCTACGAGCAGTACTTC. This translates into CASSFGLAGVYEQYF.

This clonotype was seen a handful of times. The V call is TRBV4-1, the J call TRBJ2-5; 7 bases fit TRBD1. The J call may be faulty, since TRBJ2-7 better matches the DNA end. Germline values: CDR1 MGHRA, CDR2 YSYEKL. The CDR3 sequence is 14 residues long. CDR3 protein: CASSQLGQTYEQYF. The CDR3 coding sequence is TGCGCCAGCAGCCAATTGGGACAGACTTACGAGCAGTACTTC.

This clonotype was recorded many times. The gene calls are TRBV29-1 and TRBJ2-3, with D possibly matching TRBD2 (5 bases). From germline, CDR1 is SQVTM and CDR2 ANQGSEA. V gave up 5 bases and J gave up 4 bases, with 16 bases separating them. This CDR3 has 14 residues. The CDR3 sequence: CSVLVTLEADTQYF. The CDR3 region has the DNA TGCAGCGTTCTAGTCACATTGGAGGCAGATACGCAGTATTTT.

This clonotype was counted a few times. The rearrangement joins TRBV11-1 to TRBJ2-7, with D perhaps TRBD1 or TRBD2 (5 bases each). The V end was cut by 3 bases, the J end by 4 bases, with 13 bases between. Germline V gene lookup returns CDR1 SGHAT and CDR2 FQDESV (reference sequence). The CDR3 consists of 14 residues. CDR3 protein: CASSLGLWGYEQYF. The CDR3 DNA follows: TGTGCCAGCAGCTTGGGCCTCTGGGGGTACGAGCAGTACTTC. Full variable domain (outside the CDR3, taken from reference TRBV11-1 and TRBJ2-7): EAEVAQSPRYKITEKSQAVAFWCDPISGHATLYWYRQILGQGPELLVQFQDESVVDDSQLPKDRFSAERLKGVDSTLKIQPAELGDSAMYLCASSLGLWGYEQYFGPGTRLTVT.

Only a few counts were recorded for this clonotype. This chain uses TRBV7-2 with TRBJ2-4, with a possible D match to TRBD2 (5 bases). This CDR3 is built from 14 residues. V was clipped by 2 bases and J by 9 bases, with 14 bases between them. CDR1 and CDR2 (germline): SGHTA, FQGNSA. The CDR3 region has the DNA TGTGCCAGCAGCTTAACTCCGGGGTTCGGCATTCAGTACTTC. Translating it yields CASSLTPGFGIQYF.

There are many counts of this clonotype. The chain combines TRBV20-1 with TRBJ2-5; 7 nucleotides align to TRBD2. Germline CDR1 reads DFQATT; CDR2 reads SNEGSKA (reference sequence). This CDR3 region has 15 residues. J lost 10 bases, V lost 0 bases, and 14 bases had no gene match. CDR3 DNA: TGCAGTGCTAGAGAAGAGGGACTACTCAGAGGGAGCCAGTACTTC. It encodes CSAREEGLLRGSQYF.

The CDR3 DNA sequence: TGTGCCACCAGTGAAACCTCCGGGAGCTCCTACGAGCAGTACTTC. Protein: CATSETSGSSYEQYF. The chain uses TRBV24-1 and TRBJ2-7; D is perhaps TRBD2 (6 bases). Germline CDR1 and CDR2: KGHDR and SFDVKD. CDR3 length: 15 residues. V lost 4 bases, J lost 0 bases, and 12 bases lay in between.